This T cell receptor (beta chain) was found in a study of T-cell reconstitution after alpha-beta-depleted transplantation in children. Library preparation (for TCRbeta) was performed with unique molecular identifiers. A single record per CDR3 protein comes from TCRdb applying MiXCR to the PCR reads. The sample lists fewer than 700,000 distinct CDR3 sequences, more than 20% occurring once. The length of the CDR3 is 17 residues. V lost 0 bases and J lost 8, with 22 bases in between. CDR1 and CDR2 (germline): MDHEN, SYDVKM. This clonotype was detected a few times. No antigen is known for it. Overall study results and limits: Several hundred rapidly expanded clones from non-depleted graft cells reportedly supplied alpha-beta T cells about two months post-transplant. Once a year had passed after transplant, T-cell counts and diversity came mostly from newly produced T cells.

The sequencing used PBMCs, mostly from graft donor cells, collected 360 days after TCRalphabeta/CD19-depleted stem cell transplant. The chain recombines TRBV28 with TRBJ1-2; D unresolved. This receptor was obtained from a boy under two years old who had a stem cell transplant for acute myeloid leukemia, so the T cells may come from the graft donor. CDR3 DNA: TGTGCCAGCAGTTTATGGGTCGGGAACAGTTTACCCGGCGGCTACACCTTC. Translated: CASSLWVGNSLPGGYTF.